This paragraph covers one TCR beta chain sequence. CDR1 is SGHRS and CDR2 is YFSETQ in the germline V gene. V was pared by 0 bases and J by 5 bases, with 7 bases of the junction left unmatched. CDR3 size: 15 residues. The data belong to a study of cytomegalovirus exposure and HLA in healthy donors. PCR amplification relied on 60 Vbeta primers (plus 13 Jbeta primers). Only in-frame clones appear in the TCRdb table, and some are missing; sequencing was by immunoSEQ multiplex PCR. The sample lists 100,000 to 150,000 clones, roughly 80% occurring once. J is TRBJ2-7 and V is TRBV5-1; 8 bases align to TRBD2. The sequence derives from a man younger than 30 in good health and CMV-seropositive. The sequenced sample consisted of PBMCs. Here the CDR3 DNA reads TGCGCCAGCAGCTTGGTCTGGGCGGGAGGACACGAGCAGTACTTC. It yields the protein CASSLVWAGGHEQYF.